A selection of T cell receptor beta chains follows, all from one sample in a study of CD8+ T cells in alopecia areata. Assay used: immunoSEQ multiplex PCR; TCRdb lists only in-frame clones, some missing. The sample carries some 180,000 clones, about 53% recorded once. Sequencing used CD8+ T cells sorted from blood, obtained at week 24, from a patient treated with tofacitinib. The receptors were sampled from a human donor with alopecia areata. CDR3s include the opening cysteine and the closing phenylalanine or tryptophan. Fields, in order: clone size, J gene, D gene, V gene, CDR3 DNA, CDR3 protein. The D gene is left open where the match is weak. Rows give clone size only sometimes, using once, few, many, or a class for an expanded clone.

>NA|TRBJ2-5|TRBD2|TRBV28
TGTGCCAGCAGTGATAAAGCGGGGTACCAAGAGACCCAGTACTTC
CASSDKAGYQETQYF
>few|TRBJ2-7|NA|TRBV7-9
TGTGCCAGCAGCTCAGCTGGCTACGAGCAGTACTTC
CASSSAGYEQYF
>NA|TRBJ2-5|NA|TRBV27
TGTGCCAGCAGTTTAACCGGGGGCGGGGAGACCCAGTACTTC
CASSLTGGGETQYF
>NA|TRBJ1-2|NA|TRBV5-6
TGTGCCAGCAGCTTGGTGGGGGACTACACCTTC
CASSLVGDYTF
>NA|TRBJ1-1|NA|TRBV9
TGTGCCAGCAGCGTGGGGGACATTTCTGAAGCTTTCTTT
CASSVGDISEAFF
>NA|TRBJ2-7|TRBD1|TRBV10-3
TGTGCCATCAGTGACCCCGGGACAGTAGTTTACGAGCAGTACTTC
CAISDPGTVVYEQYF
>few|TRBJ1-2|NA|TRBV2
TGTGCCAGCAGTGCCAGCAGGGAATATGGCTACACCTTC
CASSASREYGYTF
>NA|TRBJ2-7|TRBD1|TRBV28
TGTGCCAGCAGTTTAACGGGGACAGTCAGCTCCTACGAGCAGTACTTC
CASSLTGTVSSYEQYF
>NA|TRBJ2-3|NA|TRBV5-6
TGTGCCAGCAGAGACAGCCTCACAGATACGCAGTATTTT
CASRDSLTDTQYF
>NA|TRBJ2-3|TRBD1|TRBV4-3
TGCGCCAGCAGCCCAAGGGACAGAGGGAATACGCAGTATTTT
CASSPRDRGNTQYF
>NA|TRBJ2-1|TRBD1|TRBV6-5
TGTGCCAGCAGTTCCTTCCTGGGACAGGTATACAATGAGCAGTTCTTC
CASSSFLGQVYNEQFF